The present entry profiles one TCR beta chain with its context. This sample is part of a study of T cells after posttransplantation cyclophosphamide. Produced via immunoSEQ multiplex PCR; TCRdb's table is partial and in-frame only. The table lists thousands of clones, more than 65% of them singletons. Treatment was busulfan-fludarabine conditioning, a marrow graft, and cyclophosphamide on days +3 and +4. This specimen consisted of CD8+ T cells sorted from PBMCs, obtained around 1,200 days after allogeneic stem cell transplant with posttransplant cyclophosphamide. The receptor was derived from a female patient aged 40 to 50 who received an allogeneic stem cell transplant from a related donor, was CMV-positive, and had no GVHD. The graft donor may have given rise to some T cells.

CDR3 sequence reads: CASMLLEVGEAFF. DNA of the CDR3: TGTGCCAGCATGCTACTCGAGGTGGGTGAAGCTTTCTTT. V usage is TRBV6-5 and J usage is TRBJ1-1, with D hard to call. The CDR3 has 13 residues. The germline gives CDR1 MNHEY, CDR2 SVGAGI. The germline V and J ends were trimmed by 7 bases and 7 bases, with 16 bases remaining between them.